The T cell receptor (beta chain) under discussion was sequenced for a study of T cell clonality in common variable immunodeficiency. Assay used: immunoSEQ multiplex PCR; TCRdb lists only in-frame clones, some missing. The table lists around 45,000 clones, no singletons, with around 2.8% in the top ten. Comments on this clone: The CDR3 end lies 3 residues beyond the end of the read and is filled in from the germline J gene.

The CDR3 spans 12 residues. Germline CDR1 and CDR2: LNHDA and SQIVND (reference sequence). This clonotype was sampled from a person between 18 and 69 years old in good health. Sequenced: peripheral blood mononuclear cells. V is TRBV19 and J is TRBJ1-2; D not resolved. CDR3 loop: CASSIKRSSYTF. Partial CDR3 DNA: TGTGCCAGTAGCATAAAGAGGTCGTCC.